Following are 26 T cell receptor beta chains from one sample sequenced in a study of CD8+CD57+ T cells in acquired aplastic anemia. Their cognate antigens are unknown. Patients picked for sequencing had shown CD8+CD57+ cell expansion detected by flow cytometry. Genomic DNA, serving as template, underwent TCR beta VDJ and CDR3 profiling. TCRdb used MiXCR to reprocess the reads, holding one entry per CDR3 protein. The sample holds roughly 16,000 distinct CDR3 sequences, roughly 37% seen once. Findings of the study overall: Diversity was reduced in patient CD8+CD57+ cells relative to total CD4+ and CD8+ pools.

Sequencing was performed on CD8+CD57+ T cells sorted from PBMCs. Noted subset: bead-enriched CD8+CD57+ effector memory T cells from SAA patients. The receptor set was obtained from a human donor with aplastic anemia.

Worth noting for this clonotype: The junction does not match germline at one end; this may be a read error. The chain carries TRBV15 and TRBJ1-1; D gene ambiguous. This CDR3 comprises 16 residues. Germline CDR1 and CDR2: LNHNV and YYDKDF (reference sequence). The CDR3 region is CATSGDGNSLNTEAFF. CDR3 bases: TGTGCCACCAGCGGAGATGGAAACAGCTTGAACACTGAAGCTTTCTTT.

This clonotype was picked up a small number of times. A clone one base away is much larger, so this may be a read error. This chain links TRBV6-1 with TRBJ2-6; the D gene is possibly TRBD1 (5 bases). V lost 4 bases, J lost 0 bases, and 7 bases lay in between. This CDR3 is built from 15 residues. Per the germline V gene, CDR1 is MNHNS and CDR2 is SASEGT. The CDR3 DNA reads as TGTGCCAGCAGTGGAGACAGCTCTGGGGCCAACGTCCTGACTTTC. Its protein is CASSGDSSGANVLTF.

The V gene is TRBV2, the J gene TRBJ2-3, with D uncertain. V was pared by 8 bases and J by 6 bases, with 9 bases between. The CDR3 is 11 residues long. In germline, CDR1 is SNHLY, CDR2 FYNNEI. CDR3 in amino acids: CASQGDDTQYF. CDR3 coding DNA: TGTGCCAGCCAAGGAGATGATACGCAGTATTTT.

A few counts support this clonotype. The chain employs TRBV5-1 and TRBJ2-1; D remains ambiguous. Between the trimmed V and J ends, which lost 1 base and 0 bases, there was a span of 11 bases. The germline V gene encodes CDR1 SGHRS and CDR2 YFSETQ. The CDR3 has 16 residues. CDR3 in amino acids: CASSLSIGSSYNEQFF. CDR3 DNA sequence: TGCGCCAGCAGCTTGTCCATCGGTAGCTCCTACAATGAGCAGTTCTTC.

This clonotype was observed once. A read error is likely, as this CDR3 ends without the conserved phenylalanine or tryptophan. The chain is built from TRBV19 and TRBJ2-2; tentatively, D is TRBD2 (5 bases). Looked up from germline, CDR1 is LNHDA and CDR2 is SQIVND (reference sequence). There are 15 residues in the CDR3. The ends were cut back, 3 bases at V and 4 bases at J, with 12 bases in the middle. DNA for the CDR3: TGTGCCAGTAGTATTGCCCAACTAGTCACCGGGGAGCTGTTTTCT. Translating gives CASSIAQLVTGELFS.

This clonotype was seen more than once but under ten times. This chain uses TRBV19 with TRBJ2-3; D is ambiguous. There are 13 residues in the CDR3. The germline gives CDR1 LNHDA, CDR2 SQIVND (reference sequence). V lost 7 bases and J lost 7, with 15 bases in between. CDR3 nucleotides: TGTGCCAGTACCGCCCGCGAAGTTAATACGCAGTATTTT. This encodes CASTAREVNTQYF. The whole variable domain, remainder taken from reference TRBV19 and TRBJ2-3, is DGGITQSPKYLFRKEGQNVTLSCEQNLNHDAMYWYRQDPGQGLRLIYYSQIVNDFQKGDIAEGYSVSREKKESFPLTVTSAQKNPTAFYLCASTAREVNTQYFGPGTRLTVL.

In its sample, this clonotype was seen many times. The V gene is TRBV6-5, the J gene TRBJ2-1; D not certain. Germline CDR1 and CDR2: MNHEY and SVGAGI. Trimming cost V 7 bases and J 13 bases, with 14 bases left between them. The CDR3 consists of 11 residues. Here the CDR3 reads CASNNGMSQFF. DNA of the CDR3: TGTGCCAGCAACAATGGGATGTCCCAGTTCTTC.

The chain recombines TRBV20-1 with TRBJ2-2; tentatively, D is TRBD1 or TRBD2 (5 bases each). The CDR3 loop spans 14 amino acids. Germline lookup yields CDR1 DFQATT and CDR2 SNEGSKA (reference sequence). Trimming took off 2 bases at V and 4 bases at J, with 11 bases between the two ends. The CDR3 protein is CSARRGESTGELFF. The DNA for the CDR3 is TGCAGTGCTAGAAGGGGAGAATCCACCGGGGAGCTGTTTTTT.

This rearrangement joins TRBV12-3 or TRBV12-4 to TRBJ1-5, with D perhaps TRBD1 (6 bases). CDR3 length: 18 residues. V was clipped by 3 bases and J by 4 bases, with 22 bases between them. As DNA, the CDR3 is TGTGCCAGCAGTTTGGGCTTCTCCGGGACAAGGATAAATCAGCCCCAGCATTTT. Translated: CASSLGFSGTRINQPQHF.

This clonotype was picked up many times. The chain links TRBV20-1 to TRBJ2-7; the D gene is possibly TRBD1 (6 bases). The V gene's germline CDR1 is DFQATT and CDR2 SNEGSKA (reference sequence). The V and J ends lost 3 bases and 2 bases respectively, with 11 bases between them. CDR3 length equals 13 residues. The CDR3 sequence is CSARRQETYEQYF. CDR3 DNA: TGCAGTGCTAGGAGACAGGAAACCTACGAGCAGTACTTC.

CDR3: CASSTGNYEQYF. The CDR3 bases are TGTGCCAGCAGTACCGGTAACTACGAGCAGTACTTC. The chain combines TRBV5-3 with TRBJ2-7; D uncertain. TRBV5-3 is flagged as an ORF with uncertain function. V lost 8 bases and J lost 3, with 12 bases in between. The CDR3 runs to 12 residues.

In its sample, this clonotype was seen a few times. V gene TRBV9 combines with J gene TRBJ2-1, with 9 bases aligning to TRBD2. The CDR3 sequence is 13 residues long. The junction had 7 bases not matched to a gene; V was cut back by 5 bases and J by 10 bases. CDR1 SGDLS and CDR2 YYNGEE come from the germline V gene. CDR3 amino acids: CASRPAGGEEQFF. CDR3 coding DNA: TGTGCCAGCAGGCCAGCGGGAGGAGAGGAGCAGTTCTTC.

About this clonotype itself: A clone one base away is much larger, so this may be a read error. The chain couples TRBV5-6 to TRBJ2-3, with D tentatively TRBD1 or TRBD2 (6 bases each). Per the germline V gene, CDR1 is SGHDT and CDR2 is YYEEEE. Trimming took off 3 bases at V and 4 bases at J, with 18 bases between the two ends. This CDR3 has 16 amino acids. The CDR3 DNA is TGTGCCAGCAGCTCCCTCCCCGGGGGCTCGGCAGATACGCAGTATTTT. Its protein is CASSSLPGGSADTQYF.

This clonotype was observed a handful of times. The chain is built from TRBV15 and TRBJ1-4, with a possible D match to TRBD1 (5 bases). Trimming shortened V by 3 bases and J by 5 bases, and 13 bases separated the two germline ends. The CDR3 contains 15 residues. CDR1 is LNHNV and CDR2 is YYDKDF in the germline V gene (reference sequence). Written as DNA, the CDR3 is TGTGCCACCAGCAGCGATGGGGGAGACAATGAAAAACTGTTTTTT. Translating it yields CATSSDGGDNEKLFF. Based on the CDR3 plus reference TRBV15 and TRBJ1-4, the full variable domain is DAMVIQNPRYQVTQFGKPVTLSCSQTLNHNVMYWYQQKSSQAPKLLFHYYDKDFNNEADTPDNFQSRRPNTSFCFLDIRSPGLGDTAMYLCATSSDGGDNEKLFFGSGTQLSVL.

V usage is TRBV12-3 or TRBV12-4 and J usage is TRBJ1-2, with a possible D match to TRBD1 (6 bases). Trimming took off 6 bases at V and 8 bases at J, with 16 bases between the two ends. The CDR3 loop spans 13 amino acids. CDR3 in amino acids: CASSKYTGCGYTF. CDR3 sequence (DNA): TGTGCCAGCAGCAAGTACACAGGGTGCGGCTACACCTTC.

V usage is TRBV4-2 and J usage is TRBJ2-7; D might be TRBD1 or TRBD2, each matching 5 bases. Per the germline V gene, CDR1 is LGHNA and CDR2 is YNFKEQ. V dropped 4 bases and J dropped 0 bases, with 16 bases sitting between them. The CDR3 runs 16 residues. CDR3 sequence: CASSRSGTYSSYEQYF. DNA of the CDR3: TGTGCCAGCAGCCGCTCCGGGACGTATAGCTCCTACGAGCAGTACTTC.

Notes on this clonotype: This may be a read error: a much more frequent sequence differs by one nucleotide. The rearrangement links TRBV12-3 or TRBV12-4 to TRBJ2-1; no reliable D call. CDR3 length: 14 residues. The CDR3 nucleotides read TGTGCCAGCAGTTTGAAAGGCCTCTACAATGGGCAGTTCTTC. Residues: CASSLKGLYNGQFF.

The CDR3 region is CATSSSRSGQGLNQPQHF. As DNA, the CDR3 is TGTGCCACCAGCAGCTCCAGGTCGGGACAGGGACTCAATCAGCCCCAGCATTTT. The chain has TRBV15 and TRBJ1-5, with TRBD1 matching 9 bases. The V and J ends lost 3 bases and 3 bases, in that order; junction bases with no gene match: 12. CDR1 LNHNV and CDR2 YYDKDF come from the germline V gene (reference sequence). This CDR3 comprises 18 residues.

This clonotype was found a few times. The CDR3 sequence is CSAKLVGRYEQYF. The CDR3 DNA is TGCAGTGCTAAACTAGTGGGGCGGTACGAGCAGTACTTC. V and J are TRBV20-1 and TRBJ2-7; D tentatively reads TRBD1 or TRBD2 (5 bases each). The CDR3 consists of 13 residues. V dropped 4 bases and J dropped 4 bases, with 14 bases sitting between them. The germline gives CDR1 DFQATT, CDR2 SNEGSKA (reference sequence).

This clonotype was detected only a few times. CDR3 residues: CASSIGTGAETQYF. DNA of the CDR3: TGTGCCAGCAGTATTGGGACAGGAGCGGAGACCCAGTACTTC. This rearrangement joins TRBV2 to TRBJ2-5; 8 bases are shared with TRBD1. The V gene's germline CDR1 is SNHLY and CDR2 FYNNEI. The CDR3 is 14 amino acids. V shed 5 bases and J 5 bases; nucleotides not matched to a gene: 7. Full variable domain (outside the CDR3, taken from reference TRBV2 and TRBJ2-5): EPEVTQTPSHQVTQMGQEVILRCVPISNHLYFYWYRQILGQKVEFLVSFYNNEISEKSEIFDDQFSVERPDGSNFTLKIRSTKLEDSAMYFCASSIGTGAETQYFGPGTRLLVL.

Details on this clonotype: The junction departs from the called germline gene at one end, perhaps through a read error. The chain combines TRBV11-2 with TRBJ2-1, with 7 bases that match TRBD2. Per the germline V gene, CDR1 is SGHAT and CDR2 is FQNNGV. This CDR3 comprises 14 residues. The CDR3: CASSLIAGYNEQFF. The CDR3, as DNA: TGCGCCAGCAGCCTAATAGCGGGCTACAATGAGCAGTTCTTC.

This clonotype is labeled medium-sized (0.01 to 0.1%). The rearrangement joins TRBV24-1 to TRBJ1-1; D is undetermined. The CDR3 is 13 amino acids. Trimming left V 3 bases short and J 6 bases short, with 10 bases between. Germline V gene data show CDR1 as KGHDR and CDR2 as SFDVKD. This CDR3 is CATSDAAAAEAFF. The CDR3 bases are TGTGCCACCAGTGATGCGGCAGCGGCTGAAGCTTTCTTT.

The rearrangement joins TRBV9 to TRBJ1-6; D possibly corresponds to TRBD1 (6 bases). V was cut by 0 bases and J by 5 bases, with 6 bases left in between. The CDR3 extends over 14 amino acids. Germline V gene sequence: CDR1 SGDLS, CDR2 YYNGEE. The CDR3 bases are TGTGCCAGCAGCGTAGGGACAGATAATTCACCCCTCCACTTT. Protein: CASSVGTDNSPLHF.

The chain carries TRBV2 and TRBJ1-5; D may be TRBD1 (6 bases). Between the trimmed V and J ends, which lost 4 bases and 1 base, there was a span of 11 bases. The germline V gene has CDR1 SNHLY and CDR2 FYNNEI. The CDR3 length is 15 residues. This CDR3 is CASSGWGASNQPQHF. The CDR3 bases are TGTGCCAGCAGTGGCTGGGGGGCGAGCAATCAGCCCCAGCATTTT.

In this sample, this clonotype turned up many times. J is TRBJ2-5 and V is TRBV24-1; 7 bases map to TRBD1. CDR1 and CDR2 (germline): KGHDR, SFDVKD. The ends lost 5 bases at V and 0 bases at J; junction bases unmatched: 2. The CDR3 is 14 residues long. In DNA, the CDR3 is TGTGCCACCAGTGGACAGGGCCACCAAGAGACCCAGTACTTC. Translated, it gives CATSGQGHQETQYF.

The CDR3 protein is CASSGTSGGGYEQFF. DNA of the CDR3: TGTGCCAGTAGTGGGACTAGCGGTGGGGGCTATGAGCAGTTCTTC. The chain joins TRBV19 to TRBJ2-1; 11 bases agree with TRBD2. V trimming: 5 bases; J trimming: 8 bases; junction bases outside the gene matches: 8. Germline CDR1 LNHDA, CDR2 SQIVND (reference sequence). This CDR3 comprises 15 residues.